These 12 T cell receptor beta chains were sequenced from one sample in a study of vaccination and CD4 T cells after COVID-19. The treatment: roughly 10-day PBMC culture with coronavirus spike peptide pools or control peptides (ViraFEST assay). Their target antigens are unknown. Cultured CD4+ T-cell DNA underwent Oncomine TCR Beta short-read sequencing. MiXCR, applied by TCRdb to the PCR reads, yields one record per CDR3 protein. The table shows 14,000 to 15,000 distinct CDR3 sequences, with around 48% occurring only once. Sequencing was performed on CD4+ T cells from blood, cultured in vitro. Source of these receptors: a human donor who had recovered from COVID-19.

This clonotype was counted only a few times. This chain connects TRBV6-2 or TRBV6-3 to TRBJ1-5; TRBD1 might be the D (5 bases). This CDR3 is 15 amino acids long. V was pared by 2 bases and J by 2 bases, with 10 bases between. Germline lookup yields CDR1 MNHEY and CDR2 SVGEGT. CDR3 DNA: TGTGCCAGCAGTTACCAGGGCAGGGGCAATCAGCCCCAGCATTTT. Its translation is CASSYQGRGNQPQHF.

This clonotype was observed a few times. The rearrangement joins TRBV15 to TRBJ1-2; possible D gene TRBD1, 6 bases. Germline V gene sequence: CDR1 LNHNV, CDR2 YYDKDF (reference sequence). V lost 5 bases and J lost 5, with 15 bases in between. This CDR3 region has 14 residues. CDR3 region: CATSPQGAEYGYTF. CDR3 sequence (DNA): TGTGCCACCAGCCCACAGGGCGCTGAGTATGGCTACACCTTC.

The J gene is TRBJ2-7, the V gene TRBV20-1; D remains ambiguous. Trimming pared 3 bases from V and 3 bases from J, leaving 9 bases between. There are 12 residues in the CDR3. Germline V CDR1 and CDR2: DFQATT, SNEGSKA (reference sequence). The CDR3 nucleotides read TGCAGTGCTAGTGGTAAAGGCTACGAGCAGTACTTC. It is translated as CSASGKGYEQYF.

This clonotype was seen a handful of times. The CDR3 DNA sequence: TGTGCCTGGTCCCAGGAGGGAAACACCATATATTTT. Its translation: CAWSQEGNTIYF. The gene calls are TRBV30 and TRBJ1-3, with D hard to call. V lost 5 bases to trimming and J lost 4 bases, with 9 bases between them. This CDR3 has 12 amino acids. Germline-derived CDR1 and CDR2 are GTSNPN and SVGIG (reference sequence).

In this sample, this clonotype turned up a few times. V and J are TRBV20-1 and TRBJ2-2; D unclear. The CDR3 is 13 residues long. Germline loops: CDR1 DFQATT, CDR2 SNEGSKA (reference sequence). Trimming shortened V by 2 bases and J by 1 base, and 5 bases separated the two germline ends. CDR3 residues: CSARPGNTGELFF. The CDR3 region has the DNA TGCAGTGCTAGACCTGGGAACACCGGGGAGCTGTTTTTT.

This clonotype was observed a handful of times. The chain has TRBV7-6 and TRBJ2-7, with D hard to call. Per the germline V gene, CDR1 is SGHVS and CDR2 is FNYEAQ. The CDR3 is 13 amino acids. V lost 3 bases to trimming and J lost 0 bases, with 6 bases between them. CDR3: CASSFAISYEQYF. CDR3 DNA: TGTGCCAGCAGCTTTGCGATCTCCTACGAGCAGTACTTC.

The V gene is TRBV6-1, the J gene TRBJ1-5; D might be TRBD1 (6 bases). This CDR3 comprises 15 residues. The V gene's germline CDR1 is MNHNS and CDR2 SASEGT. Trimming left V 8 bases short and J 0 bases short, with 14 bases between. DNA of the CDR3: TGTGCCAGCGGTGGGGCAGGGGTTAGCAATCAGCCCCAGCATTTT. Protein: CASGGAGVSNQPQHF.

In its sample, this clonotype was seen once. This chain uses TRBV20-1 with TRBJ1-1; tentatively, D is TRBD1 (6 bases). Germline lookup yields CDR1 DFQATT and CDR2 SNEGSKA (reference sequence). The CDR3 consists of 15 residues. With 6 bases removed from V and 1 base from J, the gap between germline ends came to 18 bases. DNA of the CDR3: TGCAGTGCGGTCGGGGGGCAGCCGTCGAACACTGAAGCTTTCTTT. Translated: CSAVGGQPSNTEAFF.

This clonotype was detected only a few times. The chain has TRBV7-2 and TRBJ2-2; D is perhaps TRBD1 (6 bases). CDR3 length equals 14 residues. Germline lookup yields CDR1 SGHTA and CDR2 FQGNSA. V gave up 1 base and J gave up 4 bases, with 7 bases separating them. CDR3 loop: CASSLEGGTGELFF. In DNA form, the CDR3 reads TGTGCCAGCAGCTTAGAAGGGGGCACCGGGGAGCTGTTTTTT.

In this sample, this clonotype turned up a few times. V is TRBV7-9 and J is TRBJ2-1; D remains ambiguous. The CDR3 is made up of 13 amino acids. Germline-derived CDR1 and CDR2 are SEHNR and FQNEAQ (reference sequence). Trimming took off 8 bases at V and 2 bases at J, with 10 bases between the two ends. In DNA, the CDR3 is TGTGCCAGCGCGTGGGCCCCCTACAATGAGCAGTTCTTC. This translates into CASAWAPYNEQFF.

This clonotype turned up a few times. The chain recombines TRBV20-1 with TRBJ2-5; no clear D. Germline CDR1 and CDR2: DFQATT and SNEGSKA (reference sequence). V was trimmed by 3 bases and J by 2 bases, leaving 7 bases between them. The CDR3 has 12 amino acids. This CDR3 reads CSASRQQETQYF. Here the CDR3 DNA reads TGCAGTGCTAGTCGTCAGCAAGAGACCCAGTACTTC.

V gene TRBV5-1 combines with J gene TRBJ1-2; 7 nucleotides align to TRBD1. Germline CDR1 and CDR2: SGHRS and YFSETQ. The junction had 11 bases not matched to a gene; V was cut back by 4 bases and J by 8 bases. There are 14 residues in the CDR3. The CDR3 protein is CASSPGGSLRGYTF. As DNA, the CDR3 is TGCGCCAGCAGCCCAGGGGGGTCCCTGAGGGGCTACACCTTC.